The 17 T cell receptor beta chains below were found in one sample sequenced in a study of T cells in Graves' hyperthyroidism and ophthalmopathy (dated by TCRdb to the late 2010s). The library was built by means of multiplex PCR. Sequenced on an Illumina HiSeq 2000. Amplification of TCR beta CDR3 regions was carried out from RNA transcripts. The TCR CDR3 was subjected to a first round of RT-PCR using the HTBI primer set and the Qiagen OneStep RT-PCR kit. TCRdb trimmed public reads at Q25 via fastp, called clones via MiXCR and kept in-frame beta chains. Rows with a matching CDR3 protein are joined into one entry that keeps the most common DNA and genes. The sample has about 640,000 distinct CDR3 sequences on record, around 21% of them singletons. Of the sample, around a third is held by the ten largest clones. The sample taken for sequencing was blood. These receptors were collected from a young man with Graves' ophthalmopathy.

The gene calls are TRBV6-1 and TRBJ2-1, with TRBD2 matching 11 bases. Germline V gene data show CDR1 as MNHNS and CDR2 as SASEGT. Germline trimming cut 2 bases from V and 5 bases from J; bases unmatched to any gene: 8. The CDR3 sequence is 17 residues long. The CDR3 nucleotides are TGTGCCAGCAGTGAATGGGTGCTAGCGGGAGGTCACAATGAGCAGTTCTTC. This codes for CASSEWVLAGGHNEQFF.

This clonotype came up a few times. The V call is TRBV5-1, the J call TRBJ2-4; TRBD1 agrees at 9 bases. The CDR3 runs to 14 residues. V lost 0 bases and J lost 7; bases outside the gene matches: 2. Germline CDR1 reads SGHRS; CDR2 reads YFSETQ. The CDR3 nucleotides are TGCGCCAGCAGCTTGGAGACAGGGGGGAACATTCAGTACTTC. Translating it yields CASSLETGGNIQYF.

The gene calls are TRBV6-1 and TRBJ2-7; 8 positions agree with TRBD2. The CDR3 length is 14 residues. Germline CDR1 is MNHNS and CDR2 is SASEGT. J lost 5 bases, V lost 7 bases, and 10 bases had no gene match. In DNA form, the CDR3 reads TGTGCCAGCATTCCGGGACTAGAGGTAGACGAGCAGTACTTC. Residues: CASIPGLEVDEQYF.

The chain recombines TRBV19 with TRBJ2-2, with a tentative D call TRBD1 (6 bases). Germline-derived CDR1 and CDR2 are LNHDA and SQIVND (reference sequence). The CDR3 consists of 12 residues. Trimming pared 10 bases from V and 7 bases from J, leaving 13 bases between. The CDR3 spells CATRAGDGELFF. The CDR3 coding sequence is TGTGCCACCCGGGCAGGGGACGGGGAGCTGTTTTTT.

The chain has TRBV27 and TRBJ2-3, with TRBD2 matching over 7 bases. J lost 1 base, V lost 4 bases, and 5 bases had no gene match. This CDR3 is 15 amino acids long. Germline V CDR1 and CDR2: MNHEY, SMNVEV (reference sequence). In DNA form, the CDR3 reads TGTGCCAGCAGTTGGAAGCGGGGCGGCACAGATACGCAGTATTTT. This sequence encodes CASSWKRGGTDTQYF.

This clonotype was counted only a few times. The chain employs TRBV12-3 or TRBV12-4 and TRBJ2-7; TRBD1 might be the D (5 bases). The ends were cut back, 1 base at V and 8 bases at J, with 12 bases in the middle. CDR3 size: 13 residues. CDR3 bases: TGTGCCAGCAGTTTAGGGGAAGGGGATAAGCAGTACTTC. Protein product: CASSLGEGDKQYF.

This clonotype was observed at least ten times. At one end the junction does not follow the germline gene, possibly because of a read error. The gene calls are TRBV19 and TRBJ2-1; D is possibly TRBD2 (5 bases). Germline values: CDR1 LNHDA, CDR2 SQIVND (reference sequence). This CDR3 contains 11 residues. The CDR3 here is CASRDYNEQFF. DNA of the CDR3: TGCGCCAGCCGGGACTACAATGAGCAGTTCTTC.

A word on this clonotype: A much bigger clone sits one base away, suggesting this may be a read error. This chain uses TRBV20-1 with TRBJ2-7, with D perhaps matching TRBD2 (5 bases). The germline V gene encodes CDR1 DFQATT and CDR2 SNEGSKA (reference sequence). The CDR3 covers 11 residues. The germline V and J ends were trimmed by 7 bases and 0 bases, with 7 bases remaining between them. For the CDR3, the DNA is TGCAGTGTTAGCGTCTCCTACGAGCAGTACTTC. Translated, it gives CSVSVSYEQYF.

This clonotype was counted many times. V is TRBV12-3 or TRBV12-4 and J is TRBJ2-2; D is unclear. This CDR3 is built from 14 residues. V shed 2 bases and J shed 0 bases, with 4 bases lying between them. CDR3 in amino acids: CASSLWSNTGELFF. The CDR3 DNA reads TGTGCCAGCAGTTTATGGTCGAACACCGGGGAGCTGTTTTTT.

This clonotype was counted ten times or more. The rearrangement joins TRBV5-5 to TRBJ1-1, with 8 bases identical to TRBD1. The CDR3 sequence is 15 residues long. With V trimmed by 3 bases and J by 0 bases, 4 bases remained unmatched. Germline lookup yields CDR1 SGHKS and CDR2 YYEKEE (reference sequence). The CDR3 DNA sequence: TGTGCCAGCAGCTCAACGGACAGGGTGAACACTGAAGCTTTCTTT. Translated, it gives CASSSTDRVNTEAFF.

This clonotype was picked up one time. The rearrangement links TRBV27 to TRBJ2-7, with 15 bases aligning to TRBD2. J was trimmed by 0 bases and V by 3 bases; bases with no gene match: 12. The CDR3 length is 20 residues. CDR1 and CDR2 (germline): MNHEY, SMNVEV (reference sequence). Written as DNA, the CDR3 is TGTGCCAGCAGTTTCCGCCGGCCGGGACTAGCGGGAGGTCTCTCCTACGAGCAGTACTTC. Amino acid sequence: CASSFRRPGLAGGLSYEQYF.

This clonotype appeared a few times. This chain connects TRBV18 to TRBJ1-2; weak D call: TRBD1 (6 bases). V was shortened by 2 bases and J by 0 bases, with 10 bases between the two germline ends. The germline CDR1 and CDR2 sequences are KGHSH and LQKENI. The CDR3 contains 15 residues. The CDR3 nucleotides are TGTGCCAGCTCACCAAGCAGGGGCGCTAACTATGGCTACACCTTC. Its protein product is CASSPSRGANYGYTF.

The V and J genes are TRBV19 and TRBJ2-1; no clear D gene. There are 15 residues in the CDR3. The germline V gene has CDR1 LNHDA and CDR2 SQIVND (reference sequence). V gave up 0 bases and J gave up 0 bases, with 6 bases separating them. The DNA of the CDR3 is TGTGCCAGTAGTATAGACTGGAGCTCCTACAATGAGCAGTTCTTC. As protein: CASSIDWSSYNEQFF.

The gene calls are TRBV6-9 and TRBJ1-5, with TRBD1 identical over 9 bases. The CDR3 is 15 amino acids. In germline, CDR1 is MNHGY, CDR2 SVAAGI. After removal of 8 bases from V and 5 bases from J, the junction contained 10 bases not matched to a gene. This CDR3 is CASRLGQGSYQPQHF. CDR3 nucleotide sequence: TGTGCCAGCCGTTTAGGACAGGGGAGCTATCAGCCCCAGCATTTT.

The genes are TRBV5-6 and TRBJ2-7; 7 bases are shared with TRBD1. Germline V lookup: CDR1 SGHDT, CDR2 YYEEEE. The CDR3 runs to 14 residues. Trimming took 3 bases from V and 4 from J; bases not matched to a gene: 7. CDR3: CASSSGDSYYEQYF. The CDR3 nucleotides are TGTGCCAGCAGCTCAGGGGACAGTTATTACGAGCAGTACTTC.

The genes are TRBV10-3 and TRBJ2-7; D is perhaps TRBD2 (5 bases). The CDR3 sequence is 14 residues long. Trimming took off 3 bases at V and 0 bases at J, with 9 bases between the two ends. Germline values: CDR1 ENHRY, CDR2 SYGVKD. CDR3 amino acids: CAISDARGSYEQYF. CDR3 DNA: TGTGCCATCAGTGACGCACGGGGCTCCTACGAGCAGTACTTC.

This clonotype showed up many times. This chain joins TRBV27 and TRBJ1-1, with 8 bases fitting TRBD1. The CDR3 runs to 13 residues. V was pared by 6 bases and J by 6 bases, with 6 bases of the junction left unmatched. Germline V gene data show CDR1 as MNHEY and CDR2 as SMNVEV (reference sequence). The CDR3 DNA follows: TGTGCCAGCAGGACAGGGGCCATTGCTGAAGCTTTCTTT. Translation: CASRTGAIAEAFF.